This TCR beta chain was identified during a study of T cell responses to AZD1222 COVID-19 vaccine. With respect to this clone: Its target is not known.

Assay used: immunoSEQ multiplex PCR; TCRdb lists only in-frame clones, some missing. Of 150,000 or so clones listed, 82% are singletons. Germline V gene data show CDR1 as LNHNV and CDR2 as YYDKDF (reference sequence). This CDR3 has 17 amino acids. V lost 0 bases to trimming and J lost 2 bases; unmatched junction nucleotides: 7. General study results and limits: In the spike-specific TCR repertoire, nearly half reportedly target unmutated variant regions. A mostly white British donor set with more females was recruited, and clonal diversity was possibly underestimated. Elevations in Spike-specific TCR breadth and depth followed administration of two AZD1222 doses.

The receptor was isolated from an adult in good health. The chain joins TRBV15 to TRBJ1-3, with TRBD1 matching 7 bases. The source was peripheral blood, collected on day 0 of MenACWY control vaccination. The CDR3 loop reads CATSREPSGTAGNTIYF. CDR3 nucleotides: TGTGCCACCAGCAGAGAACCATCCGGGACAGCTGGAAACACCATATATTTT.